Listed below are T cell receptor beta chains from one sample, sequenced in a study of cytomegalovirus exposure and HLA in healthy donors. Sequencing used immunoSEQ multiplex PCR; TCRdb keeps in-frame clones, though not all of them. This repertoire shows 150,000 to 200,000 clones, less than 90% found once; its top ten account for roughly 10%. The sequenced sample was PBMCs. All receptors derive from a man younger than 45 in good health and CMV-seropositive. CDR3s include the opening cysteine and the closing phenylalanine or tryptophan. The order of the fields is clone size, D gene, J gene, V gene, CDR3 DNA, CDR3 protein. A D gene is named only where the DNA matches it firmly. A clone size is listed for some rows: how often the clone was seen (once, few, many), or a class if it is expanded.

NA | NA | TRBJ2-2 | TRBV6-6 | TGTGCCAGCAGTTACTCACAGGCGAACACCGGGGAGCTGTTTTTT | CASSYSQANTGELFF
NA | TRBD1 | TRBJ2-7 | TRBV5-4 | TGTGCCAGCAGCTTGGGCACAGGGGTCCCCTACGAGCAGTACTTC | CASSLGTGVPYEQYF
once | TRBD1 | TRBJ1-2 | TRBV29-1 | TGCAGCGTAGAGGACAGGGCCTGGGATGGCTACACCTTC | CSVEDRAWDGYTF
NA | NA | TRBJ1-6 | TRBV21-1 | TGTGCCAGCAGCAAAGGGAGGGATCCCGAGAATTCACCCCTCCACTTT | CASSKGRDPENSPLHF
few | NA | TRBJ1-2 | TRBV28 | TGTGCCAGCAGTATCACAGCCTCCTATGGCTACACCTTC | CASSITASYGYTF
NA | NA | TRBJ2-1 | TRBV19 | TGTGCCAGTAGTATAGGCGGAACCCGAAACAATGAGCAGTTCTTC | CASSIGGTRNNEQFF
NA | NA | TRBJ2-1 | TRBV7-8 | TGTGCCAGCAGCTCTAGGCGGGGCAATGAGCAGTTCTTC | CASSSRRGNEQFF
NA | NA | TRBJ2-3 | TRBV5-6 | TGTGCCAGCAGCCCCGGGAAGAACACAGATACGCAGTATTTT | CASSPGKNTDTQYF
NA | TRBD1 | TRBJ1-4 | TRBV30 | TGTGCCTGGAGTGACCAGACAGGGGGGGCCCGTTCTTTT | CAWSDQTGGARSF
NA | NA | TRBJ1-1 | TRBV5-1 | TGCGCCAGCAGCCCTGAGGCCCTGAACACTGAAGCTTTCTTT | CASSPEALNTEAFF
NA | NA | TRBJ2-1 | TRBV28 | TGTGCCAGCAGTGTATCGACTCGGGATGAGCAGTTCTTC | CASSVSTRDEQFF
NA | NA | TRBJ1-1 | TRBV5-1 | TGCGCCAGCAGCCCCCGGACAGAATTGAACACTGAAGCTTTCTTT | CASSPRTELNTEAFF
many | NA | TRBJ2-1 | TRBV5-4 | TGTGCCAGCAGCCTACAGGGACCCCTCTACAATGAGCAGTTCTTC | CASSLQGPLYNEQFF
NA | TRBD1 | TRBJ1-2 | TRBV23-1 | TGCGCCAGCAGTCAACCCCGGGACAGGAAATATAACTATGGCTACACCTTC | CASSQPRDRKYNYGYTF
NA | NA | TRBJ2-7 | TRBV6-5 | TGTGCCAGCAGTATTCAGGGTCTCACCGGGGGCGAGCAGTACTTC | CASSIQGLTGGEQYF
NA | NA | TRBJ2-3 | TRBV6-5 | TGTGCCAGCAGTTACTCGGGGCTAGCGAGGGGCGATACGCAGTATTTT | CASSYSGLARGDTQYF
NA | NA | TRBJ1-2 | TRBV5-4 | TGTGCCAGCAGCTTGTCTCGGGAAGGCTACACCTTC | CASSLSREGYTF
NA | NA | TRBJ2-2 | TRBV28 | TGTGCCAGCAGTTCGGTTCAGGGCACCGGGGAGCTGTTTTTT | CASSSVQGTGELFF
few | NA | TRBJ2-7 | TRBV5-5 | TGTGCCAGCAGCCCCCGGGTGGATGGCGAGCAGTACTTC | CASSPRVDGEQYF
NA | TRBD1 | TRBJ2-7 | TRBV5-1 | TGCGCCAGCAGCTTGGGTGCAGGGGGCTTGTCCTACGAGCAGTACTTC | CASSLGAGGLSYEQYF
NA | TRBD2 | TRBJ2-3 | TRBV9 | TGTGCCAGCAGCGTAGAGGGACTAGCGGGAGGGCCAGATACGCAGTATTTT | CASSVEGLAGGPDTQYF
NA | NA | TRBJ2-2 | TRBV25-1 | TGTGCCAGCAGAGGGACTTGGGCCGGGGAGCTGTTTTTT | CASRGTWAGELFF
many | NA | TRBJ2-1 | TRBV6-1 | TGTGCCAGCATTACCTCGAGCTCCTACAATGAGCAGTTCTTC | CASITSSSYNEQFF
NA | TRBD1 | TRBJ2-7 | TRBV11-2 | TGTGCCAGCAGCCTGGACCGGGACAGGGACTACGAGCAGTACTTC | CASSLDRDRDYEQYF
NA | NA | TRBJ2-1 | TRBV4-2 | TGTGCCAGCAGCCAAGAAATTCCGGTAGCGGACAATGAGCAGTTCTTC | CASSQEIPVADNEQFF
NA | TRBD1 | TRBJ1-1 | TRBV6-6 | TGTGCCAGCAGTTACCGGGACAGAATTGGAGCTTTCTTT | CASSYRDRIGAFF
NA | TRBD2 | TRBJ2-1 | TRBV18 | TGTGCCAGCTCAGCAGGACTAGCGGGCTCCTACAATGAGCAGTTCTTC | CASSAGLAGSYNEQFF
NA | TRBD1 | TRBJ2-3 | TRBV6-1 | TGTGCCAGCAGGAAAGGACAGGGGTTTTCGGATACGCAGTATTTT | CASRKGQGFSDTQYF
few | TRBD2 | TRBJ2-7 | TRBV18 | TGTGCCAGCTCCCTCACTAGCGGGAGGGCGGTCGAGCAGTACTTC | CASSLTSGRAVEQYF
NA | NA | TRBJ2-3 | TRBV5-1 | TGCGCCAGCAGCGCGACGGGGGGCTACACAGATACGCAGTATTTT | CASSATGGYTDTQYF
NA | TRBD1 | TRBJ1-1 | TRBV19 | TGTGCCAGTATATCAGGGGGACAGAACACTGAAGCTTTCTTT | CASISGGQNTEAFF
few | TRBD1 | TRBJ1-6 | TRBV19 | TGTGCCAGTGCCTCCGGACAGGGGGTTTCACCCCTCCACTTT | CASASGQGVSPLHF
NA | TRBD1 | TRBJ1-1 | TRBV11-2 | TGTGCCAGCAGCGCTACAGGGGGCGGCACTGAAGCTTTCTTT | CASSATGGGTEAFF
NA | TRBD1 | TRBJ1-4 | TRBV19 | TGTGCCAGTAGTCCGACAGGGAATTTGGGTGAAAAACTGTTTTTT | CASSPTGNLGEKLFF
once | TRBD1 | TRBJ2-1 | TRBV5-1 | TGCGCCAGCAGCTTGGTAGGGGGCCCCAACAATGAGCAGTTCTTC | CASSLVGGPNNEQFF
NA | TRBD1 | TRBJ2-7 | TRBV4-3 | TGCGCCAGCAGCCAAGAACAGGGGCTTTGGGACGAGCAGTACTTC | CASSQEQGLWDEQYF
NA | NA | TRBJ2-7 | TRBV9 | TGTGCCAGCAGCGTAGACCAGGGGCATAGCGAGCAGTACTTC | CASSVDQGHSEQYF
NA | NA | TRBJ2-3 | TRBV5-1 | TGCGCCAGCAGCCCGGGGCGGGGTGGGCCAGATACGCAGTATTTT | CASSPGRGGPDTQYF
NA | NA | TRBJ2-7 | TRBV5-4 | TGTGCCAGCAGCTATGGAGGGTCCTACGAGCAGTACTTC | CASSYGGSYEQYF
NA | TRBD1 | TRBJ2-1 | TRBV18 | TGTGCCAGCTCACCCGACAGGGGGGATGACAATGAGCAGTTCTTC | CASSPDRGDDNEQFF
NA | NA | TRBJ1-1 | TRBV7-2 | TGTGCCAGCAGCTTAAGGATCGACTACACTGAAGCTTTCTTT | CASSLRIDYTEAFF
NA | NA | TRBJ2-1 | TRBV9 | TGTGCCAGCAGCGAAAGCGGAGGGCCTCACAATGAGCAGTTCTTC | CASSESGGPHNEQFF
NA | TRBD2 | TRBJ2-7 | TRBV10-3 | TGTGCCATCAGTGGCCCGACGGGGGGTTTGCGAGACGAGCAGTACTTC | CAISGPTGGLRDEQYF
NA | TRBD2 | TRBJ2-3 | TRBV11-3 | TGTGCCAGCAGCTCGTGGACGGGGGGAAGCGGGAGAGGGGCAGATACGCAGTATTTT | CASSSWTGGSGRGADTQYF
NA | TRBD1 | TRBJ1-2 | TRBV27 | TGTGCCAGCAGTACGAGGGGCTTCGAACAGGGGGCGACTGGCTACACCTTC | CASSTRGFEQGATGYTF
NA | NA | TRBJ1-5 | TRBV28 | TGTGCCAGCAGCGCGGCCCTGGGAGGCCAGCCCCAGCATTTT | CASSAALGGQPQHF